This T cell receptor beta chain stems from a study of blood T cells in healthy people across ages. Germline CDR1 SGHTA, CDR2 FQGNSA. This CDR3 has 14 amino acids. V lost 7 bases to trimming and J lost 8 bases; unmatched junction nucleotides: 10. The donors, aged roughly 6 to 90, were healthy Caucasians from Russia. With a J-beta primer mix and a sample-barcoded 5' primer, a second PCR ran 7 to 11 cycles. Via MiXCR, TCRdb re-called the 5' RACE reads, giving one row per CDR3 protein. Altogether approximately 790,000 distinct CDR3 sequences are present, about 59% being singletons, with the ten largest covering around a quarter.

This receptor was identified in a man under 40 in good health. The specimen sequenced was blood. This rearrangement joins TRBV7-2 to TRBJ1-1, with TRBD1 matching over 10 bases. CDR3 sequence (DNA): TGTGCCAGCAACAAGGGGGACAGGGGACCCGAAGCTTTCTTT. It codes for CASNKGDRGPEAFF.